The 30 T cell receptor beta chains reported below all come from one sample, sequenced in a study of brain metastases from non-small cell lung cancer. Sequencing used immunoSEQ multiplex PCR; TCRdb keeps in-frame clones, though not all of them. Of roughly 3,600 clones in the sample, roughly nine tenths were seen once. The sequenced sample consisted of primary lung tumor tissue. These receptor sequences come from a donor at least 40 years old with non-small cell lung cancer.

About this clone itself: One junction end does not reproduce the germline sequence, and a read error may be involved. The chain recombines TRBV28 with TRBJ2-7; D ambiguous. CDR1 is MDHEN and CDR2 is SYDVKM in the germline V gene. The CDR3 consists of 15 residues. CDR3 bases: TGTGTCAGCAGTTTTAATTGGGGTAGGGCTACGCTGCAGTACTTC. Protein sequence: CVSSFNWGRATLQYF.

The gene calls are TRBV5-4 and TRBJ1-2; 8 positions match TRBD1. Germline V CDR1 and CDR2: SGHNT, YYREEE (reference sequence). The CDR3 is 15 amino acids. V lost 0 bases and J lost 8; bases outside the gene matches: 9. In nucleotides, the CDR3 is TGTGCCAGCAGCTTGGATGGACAGGGAATCCAAGGCTACACCTTC. Translated, it gives CASSLDGQGIQGYTF.

The chain recombines TRBV7-2 with TRBJ2-1; TRBD1 is a possible D gene (6 bases). This CDR3 is built from 14 residues. The germline CDR1 and CDR2 sequences are SGHTA and FQGNSA. V lost 1 base and J 9 bases, leaving 13 bases between the germline ends. The CDR3 region is CASSLGQAIGEQFF. DNA of the CDR3: TGTGCCAGCAGCTTAGGACAGGCTATCGGTGAGCAGTTCTTC.

Of note for this clone: One junction end disagrees with the germline gene, perhaps due to a read error. The chain recombines TRBV7-9 with TRBJ2-7; D unclear. Germline V gives CDR1 SEHNR, CDR2 FQNEAQ (reference sequence). This CDR3 is built from 10 residues. In DNA form, the CDR3 reads TGTGCCAGCAGCCAACAAGATACCACGTTC. Residues: CASSQQDTTF.

This rearrangement joins TRBV5-5 to TRBJ2-7, with D unresolved. CDR1 SGHKS and CDR2 YYEKEE come from the germline V gene (reference sequence). V was pared by 4 bases and J by 2 bases, with 10 bases between. There are 13 residues in the CDR3. The CDR3 reads CASSPLRTYEQYF. CDR3 nucleotide sequence: TGTGCCAGCAGCCCGCTTCGCACCTACGAGCAGTACTTC.

This sequence joins TRBV7-2 and TRBJ1-3; D call uncertain. This CDR3 is 14 amino acids long. Germline assignment: CDR1 SGHTA and CDR2 FQGNSA. V was trimmed by 1 base and J by 2 bases, leaving 6 bases between them. CDR3: CASSLGGAGNTIYF. DNA for the CDR3: TGTGCCAGCAGCTTAGGGGGTGCTGGAAACACCATATATTTT.

The rearrangement joins TRBV7-8 to TRBJ1-2; the match to TRBD1 covers 7 bases. The CDR3 is 15 amino acids. Germline loops: CDR1 SGHVS, CDR2 FQNEAQ. The V and J ends lost 2 bases and 7 bases, in that order; junction bases with no gene match: 10. The CDR3 here is CASSLRIGGDVGYTF. The CDR3 DNA is TGTGCCAGCAGCTTACGGATAGGGGGCGACGTTGGCTACACCTTC.

This clone has just one count. The chain links TRBV2 to TRBJ1-1; tentatively, D is TRBD1 (6 bases). Germline lookup yields CDR1 SNHLY and CDR2 FYNNEI. CDR3 length: 13 residues. V lost 7 bases to trimming and J lost 4 bases, with 13 bases between them. The chain's CDR3 is CASTITGFTEAFF. The CDR3 DNA reads as TGTGCCAGCACTATTACAGGGTTCACTGAAGCTTTCTTT.

The rearrangement joins TRBV19 to TRBJ2-1, with D perhaps being TRBD1 or TRBD2 (5 bases each). There are 15 residues in the CDR3. V lost 3 bases, J lost 5 bases, and 14 bases lay in between. Germline V lookup: CDR1 LNHDA, CDR2 SQIVND (reference sequence). CDR3 nucleotide sequence: TGTGCCAGTAGTATGTGGGGGACCCAGGACAATGAGCAGTTCTTC. Encoded protein: CASSMWGTQDNEQFF.

The J gene is TRBJ2-5, the V gene TRBV11-3; TRBD1 matches at 7 bases. From germline, CDR1 is SGHNT and CDR2 YENEEA. The CDR3 is 14 amino acids. The ends lost 1 base at V and 2 bases at J; junction bases unmatched: 1. CDR3 sequence reads: CASSLGGQQETQYF. The CDR3 bases are TGTGCCAGCAGCTTAGGGGGACAGCAAGAGACCCAGTACTTC.

V gene TRBV2 combines with J gene TRBJ2-2; D ambiguous. Trimming removed 2 bases at V and 0 bases at J, with 4 bases between. Germline V gives CDR1 SNHLY, CDR2 FYNNEI. The CDR3 sequence is 14 residues long. The CDR3 nucleotides read TGTGCCAGCAGTGAACAGGCGAACACCGGGGAGCTGTTTTTT. Translation: CASSEQANTGELFF.

In the case of this clone: Other DNA sequences in the sample encode the same CDR3. The gene calls are TRBV7-9 and TRBJ1-3, with 8 positions matching TRBD1. V shed 5 bases, J shed 2 bases, and the junction held 5 bases outside the gene matches. Germline loops: CDR1 SEHNR, CDR2 FQNEAQ (reference sequence). The CDR3 loop spans 15 amino acids. CDR3 loop: CASSRTGTPGNTIYF. CDR3 DNA sequence: TGTGCCAGCAGCCGGACAGGGACTCCTGGAAACACCATATATTTT.

The CDR3 sequence is CASSDGQSEANVLTF. The CDR3 bases are TGTGCCAGCAGTGATGGGCAGTCAGAGGCCAACGTCCTGACTTTC. V is TRBV2 and J is TRBJ2-6; no definite D call. The CDR3 length is 15 residues. Trimming took 3 bases from V and 6 from J, leaving 12 bases between them. Germline V CDR1 and CDR2: SNHLY, FYNNEI. Full variable domain (rest looked up from reference TRBV2 and TRBJ2-6): EPEVTQTPSHQVTQMGQEVILRCVPISNHLYFYWYRQILGQKVEFLVSFYNNEISEKSEIFDDQFSVERPDGSNFTLKIRSTKLEDSAMYFCASSDGQSEANVLTFGAGSRLTVL.

The chain couples TRBV5-3 to TRBJ1-1; D is perhaps TRBD1 (5 bases). TRBV5-3 counts as an open reading frame of uncertain function. Trimming took 8 bases from V and 1 from J, leaving 15 bases between them. The CDR3 is 14 residues long. CDR3 bases: TGTGCCAGGCGGGGGAGGGCCAGGAACACTGAAGCTTTCTTT. It yields the protein CARRGRARNTEAFF.

The gene calls are TRBV6-6 and TRBJ1-5; TRBD1 might be the D (5 bases). This CDR3 spans 16 amino acids. Trimming shortened V by 0 bases and J by 1 base, and 10 bases separated the two germline ends. Germline loops: CDR1 MNHNY, CDR2 SVGAGI (reference sequence). Here the CDR3 reads CASSYSSQGSNQPQHF. CDR3 coding DNA: TGTGCCAGCAGTTACTCGAGCCAGGGCAGCAATCAGCCCCAGCATTTT.

The chain employs TRBV10-3 and TRBJ2-7, with D perhaps TRBD2 (7 bases). The CDR3 consists of 12 residues. The V and J ends lost 6 bases and 7 bases respectively, with 13 bases between them. The germline V gene encodes CDR1 ENHRY and CDR2 SYGVKD. The CDR3 reads CAIRREGGEQYF. For the CDR3, the DNA is TGTGCCATCAGAAGAGAGGGGGGGGAGCAGTACTTC.

Turning to this clone: Compared with germline, one end of the junction differs, possibly owing to a read error. The CDR3 loop reads CASSQVPGYEQYF. DNA for the CDR3: TGTGCTAGCAGCCAAGTACCGGGCTATGAGCAGTACTTC. The chain combines TRBV3-1 (or the pseudogene TRBV3-2) with TRBJ2-7; D is unclear. Looked up from germline, CDR1 is LGHDT and CDR2 is YNNKEL (reference sequence). This CDR3 comprises 13 residues.

The CDR3 DNA reads as TGTGCCAGCAGCCAAGTTCCAGGTATGAACACTGAAGCTTTCTTT. This translates into CASSQVPGMNTEAFF. V usage is TRBV14 and J usage is TRBJ1-1; no definite D call. The germline gives CDR1 SGHDN, CDR2 FVKESK. The CDR3 sequence is 15 residues long. Trimming stripped 1 base from V and 0 bases from J, with 9 bases between.

The chain has TRBV4-1 and TRBJ2-1, with 7 positions matching TRBD2. The germline V gene has CDR1 MGHRA and CDR2 YSYEKL. J gave up 4 bases and V 0 bases, and 6 bases lay outside the gene matches. The CDR3 is made up of 16 amino acids. The CDR3 region is CASSQDLGGVYNEQFF. CDR3 DNA sequence: TGCGCCAGCAGCCAAGATCTGGGGGGGGTGTACAATGAGCAGTTCTTC.

This chain joins TRBV2 and TRBJ1-2, with TRBD1 as a possible D gene (6 bases). This CDR3 has 12 amino acids. Trimming stripped 9 bases from V and 4 bases from J, with 12 bases between. Germline CDR1 SNHLY, CDR2 FYNNEI. CDR3 DNA sequence: TGTGCCAGGAACAGGGTCGGCTATGGCTACACCTTC. Amino acids: CARNRVGYGYTF. Together with reference TRBV2 and TRBJ1-2, the CDR3 gives the full variable domain: EPEVTQTPSHQVTQMGQEVILRCVPISNHLYFYWYRQILGQKVEFLVSFYNNEISEKSEIFDDQFSVERPDGSNFTLKIRSTKLEDSAMYFCARNRVGYGYTFGSGTRLTVV.

The rearrangement links TRBV11-3 to TRBJ2-2; D not resolved. Germline V gene data show CDR1 as SGHNT and CDR2 as YENEEA. Trimming removed 8 bases from V and 3 bases from J, with 7 bases in between. There are 12 residues in the CDR3. The CDR3 here is CASSIHTGELFF. CDR3 nucleotides: TGTGCCAGCTCTATACACACCGGGGAGCTGTTTTTT.

V gene TRBV7-8 combines with J gene TRBJ1-3, with D unresolved. CDR1 is SGHVS and CDR2 is FQNEAQ in the germline V gene. Trimming cost V 5 bases and J 7 bases, with 9 bases left between them. The CDR3 is 12 amino acids. The CDR3 sequence: CASSPPGNTIYF. In DNA form, the CDR3 reads TGTGCCAGCAGCCCTCCGGGTAACACCATATATTTT.

The chain carries TRBV18 and TRBJ1-1; tentatively, D is TRBD1 (5 bases). The CDR3 spans 14 residues. CDR1 and CDR2 from the germline V gene are KGHSH and LQKENI. V was pared by 5 bases and J by 1 base, with 11 bases between. CDR3 protein: CASSALQENTEAFF. CDR3 DNA sequence: TGTGCCAGCTCAGCCCTACAGGAGAACACTGAAGCTTTCTTT.

The rearrangement uses TRBV3-1 (or the pseudogene TRBV3-2) and TRBJ1-3, with TRBD1 matching over 9 bases. CDR1 is LGHDT and CDR2 is YNNKEL in the germline V gene (reference sequence). This CDR3 comprises 15 residues. DNA for the CDR3: TGTGTTAGCAGCCCTAGACAGGGGGCTGGAAACACCATATATTTT. Amino acids: CVSSPRQGAGNTIYF.

The chain combines TRBV30 with TRBJ1-4; D might be TRBD1 (6 bases). Per germline, CDR1 GTSNPN and CDR2 SVGIG (reference sequence). This CDR3 spans 14 amino acids. Trimming shortened V by 3 bases and J by 7 bases, and 15 bases separated the two germline ends. As DNA, the CDR3 is TGTGCCTGGAGCTTTCGAGGGGGTAGTGAAAAACTGTTTTTT. Its translation: CAWSFRGGSEKLFF.

The chain uses TRBV5-8 and TRBJ2-7, with unresolved D. In germline, CDR1 is SGHTS, CDR2 YDEGEE. This CDR3 comprises 14 residues. Trimming cost V 4 bases and J 4 bases, with 15 bases left between them. Written as DNA, the CDR3 is TGTGCCAGCAGCGGGTCCGGGTGGGCTTACGAGCAGTACTTC. This codes for CASSGSGWAYEQYF.

The gene calls are TRBV5-1 and TRBJ2-2; no reliable D call. The length of the CDR3 is 14 residues. Germline CDR1 is SGHRS and CDR2 is YFSETQ. Trimming stripped 0 bases from V and 8 bases from J, with 11 bases between. Here the CDR3 reads CASSLDPGVGELFF. In DNA form, the CDR3 reads TGCGCCAGCAGCTTGGATCCGGGCGTTGGGGAGCTGTTTTTT.

This clone was picked up one time. V is TRBV12-3 or TRBV12-4 and J is TRBJ1-1; 9 bases agree with TRBD1. Germline trimming cut 8 bases from V and 6 bases from J; bases unmatched to any gene: 7. The CDR3 contains 13 residues. The CDR3 loop reads CASEGQGGSEAFF. For the CDR3, the DNA is TGTGCCAGCGAGGGACAGGGTGGTTCTGAAGCTTTCTTT.

V gene TRBV7-2 combines with J gene TRBJ1-4; D ambiguous. The V gene lost 5 bases and the J gene lost 8 bases, with 15 bases spanning the gap. The germline V gene has CDR1 SGHTA and CDR2 FQGNSA. The CDR3 is 14 residues long. DNA for the CDR3: TGTGCCAGCAGCCCCCGACACGGTAACGAAAAACTGTTTTTT. Amino acids: CASSPRHGNEKLFF.

The rearrangement uses TRBV5-1 and TRBJ1-2, with TRBD1 matching over 8 bases. With V trimmed by 4 bases and J by 8 bases, 10 bases remained unmatched. The germline V gene encodes CDR1 SGHRS and CDR2 YFSETQ. The CDR3 contains 14 residues. The CDR3 bases are TGCGCCAGCAGCGCCGGACAGGGCGGCTGGGGCTACACCTTC. Translating it yields CASSAGQGGWGYTF. The whole variable domain, remainder taken from reference TRBV5-1 and TRBJ1-2, is KAGVTQTPRYLIKTRGQQVTLSCSPISGHRSVSWYQQTPGQGLQFLFEYFSETQRNKGNFPGRFSGRQFSNSRSEMNVSTLELGDSALYLCASSAGQGGWGYTFGSGTRLTVV.